This TCR beta chain came from a study of Ad26.COV2.S vaccination and SARS-CoV-2 variants. General study points: The analyses of TCR breadth and depth may have understated the size of total T cell responses.

The CDR3 length is 18 residues. Between the trimmed V and J ends, which lost 1 base and 6 bases, there was a span of 21 bases. Germline-derived CDR1 and CDR2 are LNHNV and YYDKDF (reference sequence). Documented treatment: about 20 received Ad26.COV2.S at low or high dose, single or two shots; about 5 received placebo; per-sample allocation not given. It was on day 63 after the first vaccine or placebo injection that samples were taken. The repertoire was sequenced with immunoSEQ multiplex PCR; TCRdb's copy has only in-frame clones and lacks some. The sample shows about 410,000 clones, approximately 90% of them seen only once. Notes on this clone: Its target is not known.

The source material was peripheral blood, sampled in a trial of Ad26.COV2.S vaccine versus placebo. This clonotype was sampled from a person aged 18-65 years who received the Ad26.COV2.S COVID-19 vaccine or a placebo. The chain links TRBV15 to TRBJ2-2; D possibly corresponds to TRBD2 (6 bases). In DNA, the CDR3 is TGTGCCACCAGCAGAGTAGCGCGCGGGATCGGGGGAGCCGGGGAGCTGTTTTTT. Its protein is CATSRVARGIGGAGELFF.